The source of this T cell receptor (beta chain) is a study of blood T cell repertoires in COVID-19. Across the whole study: In each case, the material was cDNA or gDNA derived from T cells, B-cell-depleted T cells, or PBMCs.

Germline V lookup: CDR1 MNHEY, CDR2 SVGAGI. With V trimmed by 8 bases and J by 9 bases, 14 bases remained unmatched. The length of the CDR3 is 14 residues. Methods used by the authors: Researchers report that nucleated cell counts were estimated from reference gene primer amplification. Here immunoSEQ multiplex PCR was the method, and the copy in TCRdb shows in-frame clones only, minus some. That table furnishes V, J and clone size, whereas the DNA furnished D and trimming. The table shows some 80,000 clones, with around 90% occurring only once. The specimen was peripheral blood. This TCR came from an elderly woman with active or convalescent COVID-19. The chain uses TRBV6-5 and TRBJ1-2; the match to TRBD1 covers 8 bases. CDR3 loop: CASRTTRTGPSYTF. CDR3 nucleotide sequence: TGTGCCAGCCGTACAACAAGGACAGGGCCGAGCTACACCTTC.